Listed below are T cell receptor beta chains from one sample, sequenced in a study of T cell repertoires in cytomegalovirus infection. Via MiXCR, TCRdb re-called the reads, giving one row per CDR3 protein. The table has fewer than 250,000 distinct CDR3 sequences, 12% seen once. Sequencing used PBMCs. The receptors stem from a human donor in good health (CMV status not recorded). Some clones in this sample may be carry-over from other donors' samples. Each CDR3 is given with its conserved first and last residue. Each record gives: CDR3 DNA, CDR3 protein, clone size, D gene, J gene, V gene. A D gene is named only where the DNA matches it firmly. Not every row has a clone size; where given, it reads once, few, many or a size class.

CDR3nt: TGTGCCATCAGTGGTGGGGAGAAGGGCGAGCAGTACTTC; CDR3aa: CAISGGEKGEQYF; abundance: many; d_gene: .; j_gene: TRBJ2-7; v_gene: TRBV10-3
CDR3nt: TGTGCCACCAGTGATTGGTACAATGAGCAGTTCTTC; CDR3aa: CATSDWYNEQFF; abundance: many; d_gene: .; j_gene: TRBJ2-1; v_gene: TRBV24-1
CDR3nt: TGCAGTGCCGAATTTGGCGATAATCAGCCCCAGCATTTT; CDR3aa: CSAEFGDNQPQHF; abundance: few; d_gene: .; j_gene: TRBJ1-5; v_gene: TRBV20-1
CDR3nt: TGTGCCGCCCTGGAGAACAGGGGGCTTTATAGCAATCAGCCCCAGCATTTT; CDR3aa: CAALENRGLYSNQPQHF; abundance: few; d_gene: TRBD1; j_gene: TRBJ1-5; v_gene: TRBV28
CDR3nt: TGCAGCGTTGAAAGCGATGGCTACACCTTC; CDR3aa: CSVESDGYTF; abundance: .; d_gene: .; j_gene: TRBJ1-2; v_gene: TRBV29-1
CDR3nt: TGTGCCAGCAGCTTCCCATCTGCAGGGAATTCACCCCTCCACTTT; CDR3aa: CASSFPSAGNSPLHF; abundance: many; d_gene: .; j_gene: TRBJ1-6; v_gene: TRBV7-2
CDR3nt: TGCAGTGCTTTAGCGGGAGGAGCCTACGAGCAGTACTTC; CDR3aa: CSALAGGAYEQYF; abundance: few; d_gene: TRBD2; j_gene: TRBJ2-7; v_gene: TRBV20-1
CDR3nt: TGTGCCAGCAGTCCGGCGGGGCTGACGAATACGCAGTATTTT; CDR3aa: CASSPAGLTNTQYF; abundance: many; d_gene: .; j_gene: TRBJ2-3; v_gene: TRBV6-1
CDR3nt: TGCGCCAGCAGCTTGGGACTAGCCCACTCCTACAATGAGCAGTTCTTC; CDR3aa: CASSLGLAHSYNEQFF; abundance: .; d_gene: TRBD2; j_gene: TRBJ2-1; v_gene: TRBV5-1
CDR3nt: TGTGCCTGGAGTGAGTTGGGGACAGGGAAGGGACCCGAGCAGTACTTC; CDR3aa: CAWSELGTGKGPEQYF; abundance: few; d_gene: TRBD1; j_gene: TRBJ2-7; v_gene: TRBV30
CDR3nt: TGCAGTGCTGCCAGCCCCCACTCTAGCGGGGGGTTTGGGGCCAACGTCCTGACTTTC; CDR3aa: CSAASPHSSGGFGANVLTF; abundance: many; d_gene: TRBD2; j_gene: TRBJ2-6; v_gene: TRBV20-1
CDR3nt: TGTGCCAGCAGCGAACCCGGGGTGTCTAACTATGGCTACACCTTC; CDR3aa: CASSEPGVSNYGYTF; abundance: .; d_gene: .; j_gene: TRBJ1-2; v_gene: TRBV6-6
CDR3nt: TGTGCCACCAGCAGAGATCTAGGGGTAGCCGAAAACATTCAGTACTTC; CDR3aa: CATSRDLGVAENIQYF; abundance: .; d_gene: .; j_gene: TRBJ2-4; v_gene: TRBV15
CDR3nt: TGTGCCAGCAGCTTACAATTGGGGGGGACCCAGTACTTC; CDR3aa: CASSLQLGGTQYF; abundance: .; d_gene: .; j_gene: TRBJ2-5; v_gene: TRBV7-2
CDR3nt: TGTGCCAGCACCGGTGGACCCTACGAGCAGTACTTC; CDR3aa: CASTGGPYEQYF; abundance: many; d_gene: .; j_gene: TRBJ2-7; v_gene: TRBV28
CDR3nt: TGTAGTGCTGACAAAGGGACTAGCGGATACTACAATGAGCAGTTCTTC; CDR3aa: CSADKGTSGYYNEQFF; abundance: .; d_gene: TRBD2; j_gene: TRBJ2-1; v_gene: TRBV20-1
CDR3nt: TGTGCCAGCGGCATCTCGGGACAGGGGTCGAGGAATGAGCAGTTCTTC; CDR3aa: CASGISGQGSRNEQFF; abundance: few; d_gene: TRBD1; j_gene: TRBJ2-1; v_gene: TRBV28
CDR3nt: TGTGCCATCAAAAACAGGGGAGACACCGGGGAGCTGTTTTTT; CDR3aa: CAIKNRGDTGELFF; abundance: many; d_gene: TRBD1; j_gene: TRBJ2-2; v_gene: TRBV10-3
CDR3nt: TGCAGCGTTGGCGGGACAGGAGAATTCCACGAGCAGTACTTC; CDR3aa: CSVGGTGEFHEQYF; abundance: few; d_gene: TRBD1; j_gene: TRBJ2-7; v_gene: TRBV29-1
CDR3nt: TGTGCCAGCAGCCCATGGGGAGCGGGGGACTTTGGGGAGACCCAGTACTTC; CDR3aa: CASSPWGAGDFGETQYF; abundance: many; d_gene: TRBD2; j_gene: TRBJ2-5; v_gene: TRBV7-2
CDR3nt: TGTGCCACCCTGGAGGACAGAGCCTACGAGCAGTACTTC; CDR3aa: CATLEDRAYEQYF; abundance: many; d_gene: .; j_gene: TRBJ2-7; v_gene: TRBV10-3
CDR3nt: TGTGCCAGCACCCCTGGGGGGACAGACTTACGGAAGCAGTACTTC; CDR3aa: CASTPGGTDLRKQYF; abundance: many; d_gene: .; j_gene: TRBJ2-7; v_gene: TRBV12-3/TRBV12-4